This record looks at one T cell receptor (beta chain) sequence and its context. Its antigen is still unknown. No base-level quality is on record; no much larger clone is a single base apart. The sample belongs to a study of shared clonotypes between healthy human individuals (dated by TCRdb to about 2020). About the study as a whole: Three men and a couple of women, aged 18 to 49 years, made up the cohort. Per donor, leukapheresis produced somewhere between about 0.8 and 9 billion PBMCs. To estimate repertoire size and how much clonotypes are shared between individuals, the study performed deep sequencing of blood TCR repertoires from 4 to 6 healthy adults. To increase sequencing depth and limit assay-specific biases, different laboratories used diverse techniques to prepare libraries and sequence TCR repertoires. For each donor, three plates each were used for CD4 naive and CD4 memory, two plates were used for CD8 naive, and one plate was used for CD8 memory.

Using the deep immunoSEQ assay, multiplex PCR amplified TCR CDR3 regions from genomic DNA. Extracted genomic DNA from each cell subset was distributed evenly across all wells of several immunoSEQ 96-well plates, and each plate was treated as a replicate. For sorted subsets, 150 to 250 ng genomic DNA, equal to 30,000 or so T cell genomes, was loaded into each replicate PCR. Purified libraries were quantified with a Qubit 3.0 fluorometer, sized on a Bioanalyzer 2100, and re-quantified with the KAPA Library Quantification kit. Each immunoSEQ 96-well plate was sequenced on its own single-read 150-cycle Illumina NextSeq 550 flow cell. As for how the authors treated the data: The immunoSEQ output contained only junctional sequences without quality scores, so filtering could not match that applied to full-length reads. To assign V/J genes and CDR3, sequences were annotated against IMGT germline references using PyIR, a Python wrapper for IgBLAST v1.9. Reads were removed for weak V/J assignments (E-value above 1e-6), missing CDR3, stop codons, out-of-frame junctions, or ambiguous translated residues. V3J clonotypes were defined by identical inferred V gene, J gene, and CDR3 amino acid sequence. Percentage overlap between repertoires was computed as shared unique clonotypes divided by the size of the smaller repertoire. Repertoire richness was assessed with RTK rarefaction, the Chao1 estimator, and Recon v2.1 estimates of unobserved clonotypes. Generation probabilities were computed with OLGA for all TCRbeta clonotypes obtained by the gDNA method from several donors. The immuneACCESS repertoire file appears here via TCRdb, limited to in-frame rearrangements. These files lack a portion of the clones; in checked studies, under half of the deficit traces to unresolved V genes, and the cause of the others is not known. V and J calls and clone size come straight from that table; D and trimming were deduced from the DNA. The sample includes millions of clones, with roughly 93% observed a single time. Approximately 0.4% of the sample is in the top ten clones.

General findings and caveats noted by the study authors: Estimated clonotype richness was generally larger for naive than for memory subsets. Sampling was limited to blood, and TCR repertoires in tissue likely differ from TCR repertoires in blood. Clonotypes shared by all four sorted-subset donors showed higher generation probabilities than non-shared clonotypes. The genetic and exposure-history diversity represented was limited by the small number of donors. Pairwise subsampling led to the expectation that sequencing depth would affect the degree of clonotype sharing among donors. Across a few donors, 4.5% to 6.5% of naive CD4, more than 3% of naive CD8, under 2.5% of memory CD4, and approximately 0.4% of memory CD8 clonotypes were shared. Rarefaction of sorted-subset datasets indicated incomplete sequencing despite the large sequencing depth.

Healthy HIV-negative adults with no recently reported acute infections or vaccinations were included as donors. Every donor was a Caucasian adult living in Nashville, Tennessee, USA. Magnetic negative selection was used to enrich CD4+ T cells, after which naive cells were positively selected on CD45RA and the negative fraction became the memory subset. Blood was obtained by leukapheresis, after which PBMCs were separated by Ficoll-Histopaque density gradient centrifugation and cryopreserved in liquid nitrogen vapor phase. Purity and quantity of every magnetically sorted T cell population were checked by analytical flow cytometry. Genomic DNA was isolated from every sorted fraction and measured by UV absorbance on a Nanodrop 2000c. The sequenced sample consisted of naive CD4+ T cells from PBMCs. The sample's cell subset or site label is to be understood as: CD45RA+ positively selected. This TCR derives from a man in his late teens or twenties in good health. Some clones in this sample may be carry-over from other donors' samples.

The CDR3 reads as follows: CASSISIYGYTF. The sequenced DNA: TGTGCCAGTAGTATATCTATTTATGGCTACACCTTC. The sequence joins TRBV19 to TRBJ1-2, with the D gene not clear enough to name. The junction carries 6 bases between V and J, which are trimmed by 2 bases and 5 bases respectively. Including the terminal cysteine and phenylalanine, the CDR3 comprises 12 residues. Left in the record is the CDR3 DNA by itself, 36 bases read in frame from the first base. The germline V gene encodes CDR1 LNHDA and CDR2 SQIVND (reference sequence). The full variable domain, with segments outside the CDR3 supplied by the reference TRBV19 and TRBJ1-2 proteins, appears as DGGITQSPKYLFRKEGQNVTLSCEQNLNHDAMYWYRQDPGQGLRLIYYSQIVNDFQKGDIAEGYSVSREKKESFPLTVTSAQKNPTAFYLCASSISIYGYTFGSGTRLTVV.